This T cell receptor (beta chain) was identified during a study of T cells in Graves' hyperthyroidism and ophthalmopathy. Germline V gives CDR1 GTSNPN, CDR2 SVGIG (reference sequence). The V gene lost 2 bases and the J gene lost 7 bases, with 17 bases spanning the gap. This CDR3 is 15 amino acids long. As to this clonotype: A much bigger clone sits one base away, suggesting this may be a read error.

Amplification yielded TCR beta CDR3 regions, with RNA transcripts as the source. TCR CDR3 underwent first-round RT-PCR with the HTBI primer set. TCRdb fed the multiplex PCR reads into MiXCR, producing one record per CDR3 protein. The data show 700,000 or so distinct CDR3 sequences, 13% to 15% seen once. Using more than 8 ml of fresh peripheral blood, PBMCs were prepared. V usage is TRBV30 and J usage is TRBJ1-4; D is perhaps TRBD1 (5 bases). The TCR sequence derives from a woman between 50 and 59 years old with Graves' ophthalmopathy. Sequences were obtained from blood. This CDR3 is CAWSSGREIGEKLFF. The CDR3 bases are TGTGCCTGGAGTAGCGGCAGGGAAATAGGTGAAAAACTGTTTTTT.